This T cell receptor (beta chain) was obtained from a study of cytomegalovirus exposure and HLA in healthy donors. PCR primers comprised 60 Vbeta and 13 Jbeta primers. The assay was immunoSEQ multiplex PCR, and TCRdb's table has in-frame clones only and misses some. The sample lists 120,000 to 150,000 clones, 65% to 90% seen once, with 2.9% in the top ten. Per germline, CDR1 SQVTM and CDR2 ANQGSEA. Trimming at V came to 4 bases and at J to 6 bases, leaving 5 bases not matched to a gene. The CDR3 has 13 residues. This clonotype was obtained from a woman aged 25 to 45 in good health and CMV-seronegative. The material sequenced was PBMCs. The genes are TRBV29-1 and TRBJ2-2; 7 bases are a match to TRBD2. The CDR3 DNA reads TGCAGCGTTGGTACTAGCGTTCCCGGGGAGCTGTTTTTT. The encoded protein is CSVGTSVPGELFF.